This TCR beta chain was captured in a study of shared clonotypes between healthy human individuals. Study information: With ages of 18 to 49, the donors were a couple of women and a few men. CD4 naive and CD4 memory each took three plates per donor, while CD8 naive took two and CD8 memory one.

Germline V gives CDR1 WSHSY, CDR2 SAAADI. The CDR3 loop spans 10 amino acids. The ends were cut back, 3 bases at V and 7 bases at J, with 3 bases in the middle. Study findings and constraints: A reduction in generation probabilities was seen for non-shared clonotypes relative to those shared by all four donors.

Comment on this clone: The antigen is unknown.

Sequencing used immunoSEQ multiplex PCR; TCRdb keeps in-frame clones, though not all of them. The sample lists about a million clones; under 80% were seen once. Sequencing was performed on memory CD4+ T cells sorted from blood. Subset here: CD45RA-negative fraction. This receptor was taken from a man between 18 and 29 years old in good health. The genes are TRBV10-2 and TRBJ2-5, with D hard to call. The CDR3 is CASSDGTQYF. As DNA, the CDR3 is TGCGCCAGCAGTGACGGGACCCAGTACTTC.